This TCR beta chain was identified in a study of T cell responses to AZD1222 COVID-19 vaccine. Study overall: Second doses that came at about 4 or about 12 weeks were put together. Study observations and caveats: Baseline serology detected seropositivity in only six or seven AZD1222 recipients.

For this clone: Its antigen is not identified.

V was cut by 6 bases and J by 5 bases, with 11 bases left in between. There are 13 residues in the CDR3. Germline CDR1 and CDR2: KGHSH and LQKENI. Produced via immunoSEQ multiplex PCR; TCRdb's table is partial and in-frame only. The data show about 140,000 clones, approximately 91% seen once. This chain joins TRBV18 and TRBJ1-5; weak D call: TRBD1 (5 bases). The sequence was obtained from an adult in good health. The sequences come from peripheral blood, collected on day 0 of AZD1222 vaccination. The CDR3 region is CASSRAGDQPQHF. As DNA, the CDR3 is TGTGCCAGCTCCCGGGCGGGGGATCAGCCCCAGCATTTT.